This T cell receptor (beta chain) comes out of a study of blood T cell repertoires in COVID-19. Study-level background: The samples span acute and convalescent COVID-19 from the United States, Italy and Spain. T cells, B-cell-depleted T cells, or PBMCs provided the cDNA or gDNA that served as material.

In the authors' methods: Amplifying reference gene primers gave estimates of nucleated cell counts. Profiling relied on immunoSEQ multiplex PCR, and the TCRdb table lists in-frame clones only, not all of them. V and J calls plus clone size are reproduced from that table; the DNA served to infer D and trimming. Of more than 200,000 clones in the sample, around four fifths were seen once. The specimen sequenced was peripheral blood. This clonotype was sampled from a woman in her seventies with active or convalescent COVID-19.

The CDR3 DNA is TGTGCCAGCAGCTTGGCCAGGAGCGGGGAAGCTTTCTTT. Translated, it gives CASSLARSGEAFF. The rearrangement links TRBV5-4 to TRBJ1-1; no firm D call. The V gene lost 0 bases and the J gene lost 8 bases, with 11 bases spanning the gap. This CDR3 is 13 amino acids long. Germline lookup yields CDR1 SGHNT and CDR2 YYREEE (reference sequence).